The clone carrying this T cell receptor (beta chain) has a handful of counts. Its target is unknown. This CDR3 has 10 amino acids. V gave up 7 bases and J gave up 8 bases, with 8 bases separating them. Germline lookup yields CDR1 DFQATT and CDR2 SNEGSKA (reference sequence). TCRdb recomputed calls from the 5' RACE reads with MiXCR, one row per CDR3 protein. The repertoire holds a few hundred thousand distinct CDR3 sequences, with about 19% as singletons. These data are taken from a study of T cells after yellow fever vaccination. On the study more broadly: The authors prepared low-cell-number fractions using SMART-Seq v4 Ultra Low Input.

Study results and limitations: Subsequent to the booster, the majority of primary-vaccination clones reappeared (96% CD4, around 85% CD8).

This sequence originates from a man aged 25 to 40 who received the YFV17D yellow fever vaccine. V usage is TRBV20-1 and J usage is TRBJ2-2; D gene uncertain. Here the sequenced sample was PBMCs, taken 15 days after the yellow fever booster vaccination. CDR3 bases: TGCAGTGAGACTTGGGGGGAGCTGTTTTTT. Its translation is CSETWGELFF.